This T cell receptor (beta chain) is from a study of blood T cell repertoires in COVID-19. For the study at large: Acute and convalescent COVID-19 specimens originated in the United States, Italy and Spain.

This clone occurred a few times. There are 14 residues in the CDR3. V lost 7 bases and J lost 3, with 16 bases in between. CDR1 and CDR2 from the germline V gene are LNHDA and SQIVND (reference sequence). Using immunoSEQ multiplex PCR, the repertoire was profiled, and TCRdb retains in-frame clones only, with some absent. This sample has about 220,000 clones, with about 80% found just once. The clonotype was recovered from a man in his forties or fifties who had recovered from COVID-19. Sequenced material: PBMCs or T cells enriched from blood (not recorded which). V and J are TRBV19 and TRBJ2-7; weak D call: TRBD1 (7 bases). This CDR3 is CASMGRQGLYEQYF. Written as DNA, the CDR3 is TGTGCCAGTATGGGGAGACAGGGACTCTACGAGCAGTACTTC.